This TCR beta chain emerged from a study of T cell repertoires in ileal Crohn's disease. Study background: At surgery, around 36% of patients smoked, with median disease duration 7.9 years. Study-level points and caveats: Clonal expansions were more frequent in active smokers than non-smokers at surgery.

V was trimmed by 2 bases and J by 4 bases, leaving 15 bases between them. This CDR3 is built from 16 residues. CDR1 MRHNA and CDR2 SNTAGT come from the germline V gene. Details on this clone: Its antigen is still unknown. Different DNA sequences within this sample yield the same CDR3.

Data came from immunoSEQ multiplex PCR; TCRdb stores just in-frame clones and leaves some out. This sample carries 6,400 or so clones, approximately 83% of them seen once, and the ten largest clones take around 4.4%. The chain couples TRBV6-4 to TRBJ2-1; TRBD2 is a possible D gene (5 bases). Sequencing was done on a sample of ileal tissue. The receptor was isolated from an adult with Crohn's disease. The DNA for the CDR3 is TGTGCCAGCAGTGACCAAAGTGGGAGCGATTACAATGAGCAGTTCTTC. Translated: CASSDQSGSDYNEQFF.